This T cell receptor (beta chain) was profiled in a study of cytomegalovirus exposure and HLA in healthy donors. Study-level results: Donors were assumed by presence/absence analyses to have roughly uniform sequencing depth. Reportedly, TCR beta sequences accurately predicted HLA-A and HLA-B alleles in most subjects.

Points on this clone: Its target is not known.

PCR involved 60 Vbeta and 13 Jbeta primers. TCRdb's table, derived via immunoSEQ multiplex PCR, lists solely in-frame clones and lacks some. This table lists roughly 120,000 clones. Deletions cut 4 bases from V and 7 bases from J, with 10 bases between. The CDR3 extends over 13 amino acids. CDR1 and CDR2 from the germline V gene are MGHDK and SYGVNS. The specimen was PBMCs. This TCR came from a man aged 25 to 45 in good health and CMV-seronegative. The chain links TRBV25-1 to TRBJ1-4; D is possibly TRBD1 (6 bases). CDR3 protein: CASSVTGTEKLFF. The CDR3 DNA follows: TGTGCCAGCAGTGTAACAGGGACTGAAAAACTGTTTTTT.